This TCR beta chain was retrieved from a study of graft-versus-host responses after intestinal transplantation. Study-wide background: As for transplant type, recipients had multivisceral, liver-intestinal, or isolated intestinal grafts. Tacrolimus and steroids were given for two to three years to all recipients after anti-thymocyte globulin induction. Study-level findings and limits: The authors found GvH clones in recipient marrow, some appearing first in ileum or blood. Early post-transplant falls in HvG clones accompanied the peak levels of circulating GvH clones.

From germline, CDR1 is SGHRS and CDR2 YFSETQ. V lost 4 bases, J lost 5 bases, and 12 bases lay in between. CDR3 length: 14 amino acids. Sequenced by immunoSEQ multiplex PCR; TCRdb stores in-frame clones only, minus some. Of approximately 6,000 clones listed, more than 55% are singletons. Graft tissue processing released intraepithelial and lamina propria lymphocytes. Comments on this clone: The target antigen is unknown.

The sample in question was ileum tissue, obtained roughly 310 days after intestinal transplant. The source of this sequence is a human patient who received an intestinal transplant, so some T cells may come from the graft donor. V usage is TRBV5-1 and J usage is TRBJ2-2; D is ambiguous. In nucleotides, the CDR3 is TGCGCCAGCAGCAAGGAACCCATTACCGGGGAGCTGTTTTTT. Amino acid sequence: CASSKEPITGELFF.